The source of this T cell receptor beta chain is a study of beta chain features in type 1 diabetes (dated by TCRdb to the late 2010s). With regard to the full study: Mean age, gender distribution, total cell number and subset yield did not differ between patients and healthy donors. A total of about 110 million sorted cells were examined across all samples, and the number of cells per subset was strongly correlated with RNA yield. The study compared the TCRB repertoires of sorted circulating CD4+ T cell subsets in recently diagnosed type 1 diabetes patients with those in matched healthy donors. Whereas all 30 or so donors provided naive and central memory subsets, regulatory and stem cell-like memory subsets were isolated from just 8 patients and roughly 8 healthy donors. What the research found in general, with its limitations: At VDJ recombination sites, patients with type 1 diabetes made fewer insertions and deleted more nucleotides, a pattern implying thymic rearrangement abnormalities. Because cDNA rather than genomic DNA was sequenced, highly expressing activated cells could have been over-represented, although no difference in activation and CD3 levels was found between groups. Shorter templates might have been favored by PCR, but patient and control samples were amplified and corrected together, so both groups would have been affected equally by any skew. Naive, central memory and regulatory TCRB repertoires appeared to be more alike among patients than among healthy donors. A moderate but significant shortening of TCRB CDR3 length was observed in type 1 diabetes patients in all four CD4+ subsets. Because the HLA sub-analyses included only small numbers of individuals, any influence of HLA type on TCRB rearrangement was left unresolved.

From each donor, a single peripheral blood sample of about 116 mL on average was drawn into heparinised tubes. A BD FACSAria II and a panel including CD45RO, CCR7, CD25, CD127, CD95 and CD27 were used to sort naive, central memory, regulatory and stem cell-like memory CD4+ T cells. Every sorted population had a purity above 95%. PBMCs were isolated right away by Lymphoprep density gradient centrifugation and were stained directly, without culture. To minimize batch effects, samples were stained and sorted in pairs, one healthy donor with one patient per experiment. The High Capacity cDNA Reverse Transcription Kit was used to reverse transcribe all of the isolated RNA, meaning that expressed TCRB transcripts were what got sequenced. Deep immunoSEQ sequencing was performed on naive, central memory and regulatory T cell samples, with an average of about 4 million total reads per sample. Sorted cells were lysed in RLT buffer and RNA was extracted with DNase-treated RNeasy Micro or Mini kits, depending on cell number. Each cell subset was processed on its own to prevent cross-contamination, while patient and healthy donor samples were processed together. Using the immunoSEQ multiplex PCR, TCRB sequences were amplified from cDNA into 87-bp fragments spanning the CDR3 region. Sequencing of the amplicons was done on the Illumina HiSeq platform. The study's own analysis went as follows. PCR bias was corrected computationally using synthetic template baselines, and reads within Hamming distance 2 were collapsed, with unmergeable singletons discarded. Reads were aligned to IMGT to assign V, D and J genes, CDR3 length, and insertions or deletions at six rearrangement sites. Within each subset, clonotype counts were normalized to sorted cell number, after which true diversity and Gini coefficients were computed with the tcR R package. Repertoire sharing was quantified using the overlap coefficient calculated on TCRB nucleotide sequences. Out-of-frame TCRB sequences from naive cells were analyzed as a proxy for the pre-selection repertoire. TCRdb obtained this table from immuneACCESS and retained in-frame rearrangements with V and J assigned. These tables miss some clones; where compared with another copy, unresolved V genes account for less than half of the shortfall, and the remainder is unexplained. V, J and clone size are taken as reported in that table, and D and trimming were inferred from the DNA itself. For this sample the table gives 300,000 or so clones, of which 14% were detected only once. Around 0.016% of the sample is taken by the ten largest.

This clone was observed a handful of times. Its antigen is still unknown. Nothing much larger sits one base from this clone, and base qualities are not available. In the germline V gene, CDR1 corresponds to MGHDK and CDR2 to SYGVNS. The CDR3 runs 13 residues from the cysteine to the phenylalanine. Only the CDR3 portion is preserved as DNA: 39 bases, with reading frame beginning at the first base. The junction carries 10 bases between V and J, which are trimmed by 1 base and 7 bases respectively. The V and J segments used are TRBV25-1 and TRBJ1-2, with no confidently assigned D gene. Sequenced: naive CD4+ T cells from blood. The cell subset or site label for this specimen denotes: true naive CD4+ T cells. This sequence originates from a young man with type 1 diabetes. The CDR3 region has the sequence CASSEWREAGYTF. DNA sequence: TGTGCCAGCAGTGAATGGAGAGAGGCTGGCTACACCTTC.